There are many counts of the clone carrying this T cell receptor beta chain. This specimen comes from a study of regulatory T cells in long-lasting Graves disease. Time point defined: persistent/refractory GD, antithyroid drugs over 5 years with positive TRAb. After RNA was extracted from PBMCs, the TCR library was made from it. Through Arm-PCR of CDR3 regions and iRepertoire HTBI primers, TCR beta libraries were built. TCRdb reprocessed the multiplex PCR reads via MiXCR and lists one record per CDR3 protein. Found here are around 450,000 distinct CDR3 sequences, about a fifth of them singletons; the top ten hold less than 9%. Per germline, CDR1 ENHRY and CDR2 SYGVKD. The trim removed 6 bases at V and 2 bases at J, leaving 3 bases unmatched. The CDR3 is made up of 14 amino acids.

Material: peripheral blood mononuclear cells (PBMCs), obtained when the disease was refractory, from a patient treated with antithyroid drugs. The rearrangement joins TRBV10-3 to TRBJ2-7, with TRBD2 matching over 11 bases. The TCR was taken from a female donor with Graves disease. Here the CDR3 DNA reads TGTGCCATCAGCTTGACTAGCGGGACCTACGAGCAGTACTTC. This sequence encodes CAISLTSGTYEQYF.